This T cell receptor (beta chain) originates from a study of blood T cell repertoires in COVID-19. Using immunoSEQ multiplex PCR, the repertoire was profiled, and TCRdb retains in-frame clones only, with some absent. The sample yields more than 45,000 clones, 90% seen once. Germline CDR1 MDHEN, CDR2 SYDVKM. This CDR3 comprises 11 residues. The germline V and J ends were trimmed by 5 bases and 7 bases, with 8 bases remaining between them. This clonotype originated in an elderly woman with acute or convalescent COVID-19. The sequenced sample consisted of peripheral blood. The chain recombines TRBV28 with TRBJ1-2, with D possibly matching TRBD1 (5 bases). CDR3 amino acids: CASSTGSGYTF. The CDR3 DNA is TGTGCCAGCAGTACAGGCAGTGGCTACACCTTC.